These 17 T cell receptor beta chains were all obtained from the same sample, sequenced in a study of regulatory T cells in long-lasting Graves disease (dated by TCRdb to 2020 to 2023). This sample's time point label indicates: newly diagnosed GD, antithyroid drugs for less than 3 months. For both TCR sequencing and RNA sequencing, RNA was extracted from PBMCs in TRIzol. Libraries came from multiplex PCR. TCRdb shows the sequencer as Illumina HiSeq 4000. CDR3 regions were amplified by Arm-PCR with iRepertoire HTBI primers to construct TCR beta libraries. TCRdb reprocessed the public reads (quality trimming at Q25 with fastp, clone calling with MiXCR) and kept in-frame beta chains. Entries are consolidated by CDR3 protein sequence, retaining the most common genes and DNA. The sample table lists around 250,000 distinct CDR3 sequences, 15% to 20% of them with a count of one. 11% to 15% of the sample rests with the top ten.

These records were also assigned to another study, of T cells in Graves' hyperthyroidism and ophthalmopathy.

The sample was peripheral blood mononuclear cells (PBMCs), taken at new diagnosis, from a patient treated with antithyroid drugs. The receptors were gathered from a woman aged 25 to 39 with Graves disease. Donor details come from another sample of the same person, matched by shared clones.

There are many counts of this clonotype. This rearrangement joins TRBV6-2 or TRBV6-3 to TRBJ2-1; 11 positions match TRBD1. CDR1 MNHEY and CDR2 SVGEGT come from the germline V gene. The V segment lost 6 bases and the J segment 7 bases; nucleotides outside the gene matches: 8. The CDR3 totals 15 residues. CDR3 loop: CASRMRGTGGNEQFF. CDR3 DNA: TGTGCCAGCAGGATGCGCGGGACAGGGGGGAATGAGCAGTTCTTC.

This clonotype was picked up many times. The V and J genes are TRBV11-2 and TRBJ1-4; D is ambiguous. CDR3 length: 14 amino acids. Germline lookup yields CDR1 SGHAT and CDR2 FQNNGV. V lost 3 bases to trimming and J lost 4 bases, with 9 bases between them. The CDR3 region is CASSFNWNNEKLFF. Written as DNA, the CDR3 is TGTGCCAGCAGCTTCAACTGGAATAATGAAAAACTGTTTTTT.

Concerning this clonotype: A read error is the likely source, as a far larger clone sits one nucleotide away. The V and J genes are TRBV12-3 or TRBV12-4 and TRBJ2-3, with 9 bases fitting TRBD1. V dropped 6 bases and J dropped 0; count of bases not matched to a gene: 4. This CDR3 contains 15 residues. The CDR3 nucleotides are TGTGCCAGCAGGACCGGGACAGGGAGCACAGATACGCAGTATTTT. Protein: CASRTGTGSTDTQYF.

This clonotype was recorded many times. The rearrangement uses TRBV12-3 or TRBV12-4 and TRBJ1-1, with D possibly matching TRBD1 (5 bases). The CDR3 is 15 amino acids. V was pared by 4 bases and J by 1 base, with 13 bases between. The CDR3 DNA sequence: TGTGCCAGCAGTTCCATTGCCGGGGGGAACACTGAAGCTTTCTTT. This codes for CASSSIAGGNTEAFF.

Many counts were recorded for this clonotype. The V call is TRBV20-1, the J call TRBJ1-1; D call uncertain. V gave up 0 bases and J gave up 11 bases, with 16 bases separating them. CDR1 is DFQATT, CDR2 SNEGSKA, per germline (reference sequence). This CDR3 is built from 13 residues. CDR3 bases: TGCAGTGCTAGAGATTCAGGCCAGGTCGGGGCTTTCTTT. This codes for CSARDSGQVGAFF.

The J gene is TRBJ2-1, the V gene TRBV5-1; TRBD2 matches 9 bases. V lost 0 bases to trimming and J lost 6 bases; unmatched junction nucleotides: 4. The CDR3 covers 15 residues. CDR1 and CDR2 from the germline V gene are SGHRS and YFSETQ. The CDR3, as DNA: TGCGCCAGCAGCTTGGTCGCGGGGGGGGGCAATGAGCAGTTCTTC. Translating gives CASSLVAGGGNEQFF.

This clonotype was observed many times. The V gene is TRBV12-3 or TRBV12-4, the J gene TRBJ2-3, with D possibly matching TRBD2 (7 bases). The V end was cut by 2 bases, the J end by 1 base, with 13 bases between. This CDR3 contains 16 residues. The CDR3 region is CASSLRGGIGTDTQYF. CDR3 DNA sequence: TGTGCCAGCAGTTTAAGGGGGGGGATAGGCACAGATACGCAGTATTTT.

This clonotype was seen repeatedly, ten times or more. The chain has TRBV5-4 and TRBJ1-1; no clear D gene. The CDR3 sequence is 14 residues long. In germline, CDR1 is SGHNT, CDR2 YYREEE (reference sequence). V was trimmed by 3 bases and J by 6 bases, leaving 15 bases between them. CDR3 DNA: TGTGCCAGCAGCTCCCTAGACGGGGAGGCTGAAGCTTTCTTT. The encoded protein is CASSSLDGEAEAFF.

There are many counts of this clonotype. V gene TRBV19 combines with J gene TRBJ1-1; the D is unclear. Germline V lookup: CDR1 LNHDA, CDR2 SQIVND (reference sequence). Trimming stripped 2 bases from V and 10 bases from J, with 17 bases between. The CDR3 covers 14 residues. The CDR3, as DNA: TGTGCCAGTAGTATAACGCAGACCGGGCGTGGAGCTTTCTTT. It translates to CASSITQTGRGAFF.

This clonotype was seen many times. This chain joins TRBV4-1 and TRBJ2-1; 12 positions match TRBD2. The CDR3 has 15 amino acids. Germline assignment: CDR1 MGHRA and CDR2 YSYEKL. Losses at the gene ends were 1 base for V and 8 bases for J; bases not matched to a gene: 3. The CDR3 coding sequence is TGCGCCAGCAGCCAAGGCCGGACTAGCGGGGATGAGCAGTTCTTC. This translates into CASSQGRTSGDEQFF.

This clonotype has at least ten counts. This chain joins TRBV2 and TRBJ2-7, with D maybe TRBD2 (6 bases). Germline loops: CDR1 SNHLY, CDR2 FYNNEI. This CDR3 has 14 residues. The germline V and J ends were trimmed by 1 base and 7 bases, with 14 bases remaining between them. CDR3 sequence reads: CASSEEGGGREQYF. The CDR3 DNA sequence: TGTGCCAGCAGTGAAGAAGGTGGAGGGAGGGAGCAGTACTTC.

This clonotype showed up many times. The V gene is TRBV20-1, the J gene TRBJ2-2, with TRBD1 matching 12 bases. Germline V gives CDR1 DFQATT, CDR2 SNEGSKA (reference sequence). This CDR3 spans 14 amino acids. V trimming: 6 bases; J trimming: 5 bases; junction bases outside the gene matches: 4. This CDR3 reads CSARGQGATGELFF. The DNA for the CDR3 is TGCAGTGCAAGGGGACAGGGGGCAACCGGGGAGCTGTTTTTT.

This sequence joins TRBV19 and TRBJ1-4; D may be TRBD1 (5 bases). This CDR3 spans 13 amino acids. Germline loops: CDR1 LNHDA, CDR2 SQIVND (reference sequence). The germline V and J ends were trimmed by 6 bases and 0 bases, with 5 bases remaining between them. In DNA, the CDR3 is TGTGCCAGTAGGGGGGCAACTAATGAAAAACTGTTTTTT. It translates to CASRGATNEKLFF.

In this sample, this clonotype turned up many times. The CDR3 reads CASSLSGAGGYTF. CDR3 bases: TGTGCCAGCAGCTTATCAGGGGCTGGCGGCTACACCTTC. The genes are TRBV7-9 and TRBJ1-2, with D tentatively TRBD1 (6 bases). The CDR3 totals 13 residues. Deletions cut 2 bases from V and 8 bases from J, with 12 bases between. Germline V gene sequence: CDR1 SEHNR, CDR2 FQNEAQ (reference sequence). Full variable domain (remainder filled in from reference TRBV7-9 and TRBJ1-2): DTGVSQNPRHKITKRGQNVTFRCDPISEHNRLYWYRQTLGQGPEFLTYFQNEAQLEKSRLLSDRFSAERPKGSFSTLEIQRTEQGDSAMYLCASSLSGAGGYTFGSGTRLTVV.

This clonotype was observed many times. V and J are TRBV20-1 and TRBJ2-7; 12 nucleotides match TRBD1. This CDR3 comprises 14 residues. Germline CDR1 DFQATT, CDR2 SNEGSKA (reference sequence). V lost 6 bases and J lost 5; bases outside the gene matches: 8. In DNA, the CDR3 is TGCAGTGCAAGGGGACAGGGGGCGCCGAACGAGCAGTACTTC. It yields the protein CSARGQGAPNEQYF.

Note on this clonotype: A much larger clone differs by one base, so this may be a read error. The CDR3 loop is CTSSLGRAGELFF. The CDR3 nucleotides are TGTACCAGCAGTTTGGGTAGGGCGGGGGAGCTGTTTTTT. The rearrangement uses TRBV12-3 or TRBV12-4 and TRBJ2-2; D not resolved. This CDR3 has 13 residues.

This clonotype came up many times. The chain links TRBV5-6 to TRBJ2-5; unclear D gene. V shed 4 bases and J shed 0 bases, with 13 bases lying between them. Germline values: CDR1 SGHDT, CDR2 YYEEEE. The CDR3 runs 15 residues. The CDR3: CASSRRRLHQETQYF. CDR3 nucleotide sequence: TGTGCCAGCAGCAGGCGCAGGCTCCACCAAGAGACCCAGTACTTC.